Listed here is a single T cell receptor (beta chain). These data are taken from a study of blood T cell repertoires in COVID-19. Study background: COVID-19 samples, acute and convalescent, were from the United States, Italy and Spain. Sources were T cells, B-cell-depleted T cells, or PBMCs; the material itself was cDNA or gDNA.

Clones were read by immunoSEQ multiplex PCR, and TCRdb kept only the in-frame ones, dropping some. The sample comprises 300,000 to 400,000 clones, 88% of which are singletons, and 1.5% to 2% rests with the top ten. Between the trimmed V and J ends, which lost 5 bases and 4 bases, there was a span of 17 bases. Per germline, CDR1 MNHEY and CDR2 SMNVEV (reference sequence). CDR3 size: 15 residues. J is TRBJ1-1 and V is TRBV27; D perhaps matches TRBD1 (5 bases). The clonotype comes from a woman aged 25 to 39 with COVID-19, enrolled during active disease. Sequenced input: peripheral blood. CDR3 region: CASSTLAGRGTEAFF. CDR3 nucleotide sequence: TGTGCCAGCAGTACCCTCGCGGGAAGGGGCACTGAAGCTTTCTTT.